This TCR beta chain was observed in a study of blood T cell repertoires in COVID-19. Whole-study context: Both acute and convalescent COVID-19 samples were obtained from the United States, Italy and Spain. T cells, B-cell-depleted T cells, or PBMCs supplied cDNA or gDNA.

This CDR3 has 15 amino acids. Germline V gene lookup returns CDR1 SEHNR and CDR2 FQNEAQ (reference sequence). V was shortened by 1 base and J by 2 bases, with 11 bases between the two germline ends. The data were produced by immunoSEQ multiplex PCR, yet TCRdb's version contains in-frame clones alone and is incomplete. The sample contains about 300,000 clones, 86% of which appear only once. Sequencing was carried out using peripheral blood. The chain joins TRBV7-9 to TRBJ1-2; D unclear. The sequence was collected from a woman in her forties or fifties with acute or convalescent COVID-19. CDR3 sequence: CASSLDLGENYGYTF. Here the CDR3 DNA reads TGTGCCAGCAGCTTAGATCTAGGAGAGAACTATGGCTACACCTTC.